This T cell receptor (beta chain) was sequenced in a study of yellow fever vaccine responses in identical twins. Each CDR3 protein is one row after TCRdb ran MiXCR on the RT-PCR reads. The table has about 11,000 distinct CDR3 sequences, under 85% seen once. A single count supports this clonotype. Its specificity is unknown. The CDR3 consists of 15 residues. The V end was cut by 5 bases, the J end by 4 bases, with 16 bases between. Study results and limitations: It has been reported that, in twins, the vaccine T cell response seemed partly convergent and partly personalized.

Specimen: T cells from blood (PBMCs), unsorted or a sorted subset (not recorded which), collected before or after yellow fever vaccination (not recorded which). This clonotype originated in a woman aged 18 to 35 who received the yellow fever vaccine. V is TRBV7-1 and J is TRBJ2-3, with D possibly matching TRBD2 (6 bases). TRBV7-1 qualifies as an ORF whose function is uncertain. The CDR3 coding sequence is TGTGCCAGCAGCCCTTGGGGCGGGATTGCAGATACGCAGTATTTT. It is translated as CASSPWGGIADTQYF.